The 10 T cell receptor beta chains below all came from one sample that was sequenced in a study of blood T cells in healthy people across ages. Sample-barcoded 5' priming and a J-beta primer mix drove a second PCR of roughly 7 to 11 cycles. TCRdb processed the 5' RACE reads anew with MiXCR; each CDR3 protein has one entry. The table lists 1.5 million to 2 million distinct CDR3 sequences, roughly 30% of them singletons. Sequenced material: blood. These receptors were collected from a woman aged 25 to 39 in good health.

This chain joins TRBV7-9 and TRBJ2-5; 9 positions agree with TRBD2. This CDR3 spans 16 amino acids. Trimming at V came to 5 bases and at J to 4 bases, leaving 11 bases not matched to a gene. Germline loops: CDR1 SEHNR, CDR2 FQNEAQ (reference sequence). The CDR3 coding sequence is TGTGCCAGCAGCCCGCGGGGGGGCGGGAGGATAGAGACCCAGTACTTC. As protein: CASSPRGGGRIETQYF.

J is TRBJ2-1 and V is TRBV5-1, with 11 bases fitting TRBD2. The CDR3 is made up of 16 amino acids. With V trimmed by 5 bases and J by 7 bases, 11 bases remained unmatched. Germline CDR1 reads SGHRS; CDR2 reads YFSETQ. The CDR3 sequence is CASRATSGSLGNEQFF. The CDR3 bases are TGCGCCAGCAGAGCCACTAGCGGGAGCCTGGGGAATGAGCAGTTCTTC.

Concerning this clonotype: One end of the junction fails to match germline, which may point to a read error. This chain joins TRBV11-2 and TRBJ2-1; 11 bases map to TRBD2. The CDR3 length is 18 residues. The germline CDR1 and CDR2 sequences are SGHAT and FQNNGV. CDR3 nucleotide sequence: TGTGCCAGCAGCTCCCCCTTGGGTAGCGGGGGGGCACCCAATGGGCAGTTCTTC. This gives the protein CASSSPLGSGGAPNGQFF. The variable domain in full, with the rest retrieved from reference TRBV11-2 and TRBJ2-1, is EAGVAQSPRYKIIEKRQSVAFWCNPISGHATLYWYQQILGQGPKLLIQFQNNGVVDDSQLPKDRFSAERLKGVDSTLKIQPAKLEDSAVYLCASSSPLGSGGAPNGQFFGPGTRLTVL.

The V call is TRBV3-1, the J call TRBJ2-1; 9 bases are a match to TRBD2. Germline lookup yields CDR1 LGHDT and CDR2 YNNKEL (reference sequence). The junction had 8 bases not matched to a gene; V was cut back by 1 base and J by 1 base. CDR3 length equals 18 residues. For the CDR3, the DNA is TGTGCCAGCAGCCAAGGGACTAGCGCGAGCTATTCCTACAATGAGCAGTTCTTC. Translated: CASSQGTSASYSYNEQFF.

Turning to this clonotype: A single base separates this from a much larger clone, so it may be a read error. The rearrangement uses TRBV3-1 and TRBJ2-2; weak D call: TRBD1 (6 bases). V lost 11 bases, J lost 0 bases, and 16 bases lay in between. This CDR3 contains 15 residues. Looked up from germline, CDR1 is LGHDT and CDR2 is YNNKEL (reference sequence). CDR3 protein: CAGEPTGTNTGELFF. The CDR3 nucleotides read TGTGCCGGCGAACCTACAGGGACGAACACCGGGGAGCTGTTTTTT.

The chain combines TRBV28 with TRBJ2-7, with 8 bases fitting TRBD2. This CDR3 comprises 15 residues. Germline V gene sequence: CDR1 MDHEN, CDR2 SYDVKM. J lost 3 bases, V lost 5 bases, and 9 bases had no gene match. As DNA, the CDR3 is TGTGCCAGCAGTGCCGCCGGGAGGGCCATCTACGAGCAGTACTTC. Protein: CASSAAGRAIYEQYF.

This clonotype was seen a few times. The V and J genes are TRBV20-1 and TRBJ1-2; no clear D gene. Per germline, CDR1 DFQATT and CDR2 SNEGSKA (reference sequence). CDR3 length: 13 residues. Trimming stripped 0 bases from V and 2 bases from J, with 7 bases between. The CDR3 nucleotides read TGCAGTGCTAGAGAAAGCAGGAACTATGGCTACACCTTC. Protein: CSARESRNYGYTF.

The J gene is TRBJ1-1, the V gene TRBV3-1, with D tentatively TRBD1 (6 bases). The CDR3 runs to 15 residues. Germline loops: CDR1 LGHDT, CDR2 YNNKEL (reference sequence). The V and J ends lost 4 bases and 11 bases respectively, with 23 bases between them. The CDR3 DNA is TGTGCCAGCAGCCCCGTTGTTGGGGGGCGAGTAGGCGCTTTCTTT. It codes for CASSPVVGGRVGAFF. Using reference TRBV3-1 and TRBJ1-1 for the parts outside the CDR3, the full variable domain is DTAVSQTPKYLVTQMGNDKSIKCEQNLGHDTMYWYKQDSKKFLKIMFSYNNKELIINETVPNRFSPKSPDKAHLNLHINSLELGDSAVYFCASSPVVGGRVGAFFGQGTRLTVV.

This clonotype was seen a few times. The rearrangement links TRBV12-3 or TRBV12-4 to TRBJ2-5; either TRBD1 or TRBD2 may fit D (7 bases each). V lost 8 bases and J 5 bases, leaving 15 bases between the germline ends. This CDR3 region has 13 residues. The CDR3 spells CASGSRGGETQYF. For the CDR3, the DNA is TGTGCCAGCGGCTCCAGGGGGGGGGAGACCCAGTACTTC.

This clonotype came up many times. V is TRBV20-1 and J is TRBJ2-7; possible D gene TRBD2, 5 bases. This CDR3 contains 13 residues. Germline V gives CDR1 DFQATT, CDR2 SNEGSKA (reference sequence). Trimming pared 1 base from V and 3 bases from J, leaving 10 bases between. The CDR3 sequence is CSARGISDYEQYF. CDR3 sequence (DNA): TGCAGTGCTAGAGGGATTAGCGACTACGAGCAGTACTTC.